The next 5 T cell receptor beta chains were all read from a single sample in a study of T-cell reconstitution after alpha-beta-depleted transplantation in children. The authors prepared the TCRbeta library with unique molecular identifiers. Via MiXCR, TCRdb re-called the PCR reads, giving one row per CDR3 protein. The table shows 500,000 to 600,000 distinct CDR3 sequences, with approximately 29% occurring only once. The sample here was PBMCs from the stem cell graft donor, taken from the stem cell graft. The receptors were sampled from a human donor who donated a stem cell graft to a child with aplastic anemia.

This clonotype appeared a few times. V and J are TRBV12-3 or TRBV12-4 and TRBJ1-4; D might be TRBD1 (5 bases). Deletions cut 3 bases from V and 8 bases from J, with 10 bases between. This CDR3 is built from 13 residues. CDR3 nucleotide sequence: TGTGCCAGCAGTTTCGACTGGGGGGAAAAACTGTTTTTT. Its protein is CASSFDWGEKLFF.

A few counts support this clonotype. CDR3 residues: CASTSGMGDTQYF. The CDR3 DNA follows: TGTGCCAGCACTAGCGGGATGGGGGATACGCAGTATTTT. V usage is TRBV27 and J usage is TRBJ2-3; TRBD2 matches 9 bases. V was clipped by 7 bases and J by 6 bases; unmatched bases: 5. The CDR3 contains 13 residues. Germline assignment: CDR1 MNHEY and CDR2 SMNVEV (reference sequence).

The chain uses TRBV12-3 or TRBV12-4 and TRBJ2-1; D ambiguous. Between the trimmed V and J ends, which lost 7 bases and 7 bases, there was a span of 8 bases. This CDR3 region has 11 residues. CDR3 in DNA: TGTGCCAGCACGGCGCGAAATGAGCAGTTCTTC. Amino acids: CASTARNEQFF.

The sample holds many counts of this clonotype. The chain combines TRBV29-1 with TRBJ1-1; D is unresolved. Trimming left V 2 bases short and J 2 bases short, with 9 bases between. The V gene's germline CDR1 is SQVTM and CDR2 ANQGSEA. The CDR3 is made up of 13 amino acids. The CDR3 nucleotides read TGCAGCGTTGAACAGACGTTAAACACTGAAGCTTTCTTT. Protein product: CSVEQTLNTEAFF.

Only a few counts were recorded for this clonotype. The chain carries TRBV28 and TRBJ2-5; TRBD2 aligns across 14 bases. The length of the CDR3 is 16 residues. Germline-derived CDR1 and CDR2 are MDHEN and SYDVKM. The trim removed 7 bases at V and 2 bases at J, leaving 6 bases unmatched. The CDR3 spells CASMGLAGVPQETQYF. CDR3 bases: TGTGCCAGCATGGGACTAGCGGGGGTTCCTCAAGAGACCCAGTACTTC.